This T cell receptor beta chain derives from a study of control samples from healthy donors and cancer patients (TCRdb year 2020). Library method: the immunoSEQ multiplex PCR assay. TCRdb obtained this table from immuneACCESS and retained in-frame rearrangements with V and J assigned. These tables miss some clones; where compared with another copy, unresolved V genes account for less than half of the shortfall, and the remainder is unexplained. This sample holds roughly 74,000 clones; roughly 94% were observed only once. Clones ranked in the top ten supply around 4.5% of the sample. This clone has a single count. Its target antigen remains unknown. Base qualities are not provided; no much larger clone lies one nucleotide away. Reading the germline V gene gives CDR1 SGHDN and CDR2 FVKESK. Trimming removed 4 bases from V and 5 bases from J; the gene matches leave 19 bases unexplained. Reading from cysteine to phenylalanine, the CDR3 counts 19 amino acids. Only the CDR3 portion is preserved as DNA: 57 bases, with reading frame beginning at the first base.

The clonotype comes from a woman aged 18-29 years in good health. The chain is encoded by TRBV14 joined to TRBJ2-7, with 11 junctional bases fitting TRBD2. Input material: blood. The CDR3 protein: CASSPPWGASGGPRHEQYF. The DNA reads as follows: TGTGCCAGCAGCCCCCCATGGGGGGCTAGCGGGGGGCCCAGACACGAGCAGTACTTC.